The text below deals with one TCR beta chain. Its antigen is undetermined. This entry belongs to a study of shared clonotypes between healthy human individuals. The table came from immunoSEQ multiplex PCR; TCRdb's copy has only in-frame clones and leaves some out. The sample has millions of clones; roughly 94% are singletons. Study findings and constraints: Non-shared clonotypes displayed generation probabilities falling below those of clonotypes present in all four donors.

Germline V gene sequence: CDR1 SGHVS, CDR2 FNYEAQ. The CDR3 contains 16 residues. V lost 1 base and J 2 bases, leaving 12 bases between the germline ends. None of the donors, who were healthy HIV-negative adults, had recently had acute infections or vaccinations. The donors, all of them Caucasian adults, lived in Nashville, Tennessee. Partitioning of CD4+ cells yielded a CD45RA+ naive subset and a CD45RA-negative memory subset. V is TRBV7-6 and J is TRBJ1-5; a weak D match, TRBD1 (6 bases). The receptor was derived from a man aged 18 to 35 in good health. The sample was naive CD4+ T cells sorted from blood. Subset: CD45RA+ positively selected. The CDR3 region is CASSLVGGLGNQPQHF. In DNA, the CDR3 is TGTGCCAGCAGCTTAGTAGGGGGGCTCGGCAATCAGCCCCAGCATTTT. The whole variable domain, filled in from reference TRBV7-6 and TRBJ1-5, reads GAGVSQSPRYKVTKRGQDVALRCDPISGHVSLYWYRQALGQGPEFLTYFNYEAQQDKSGLPNDRFSAERPEGSISTLTIQRTEQRDSAMYRCASSLVGGLGNQPQHFGDGTRLSIL.